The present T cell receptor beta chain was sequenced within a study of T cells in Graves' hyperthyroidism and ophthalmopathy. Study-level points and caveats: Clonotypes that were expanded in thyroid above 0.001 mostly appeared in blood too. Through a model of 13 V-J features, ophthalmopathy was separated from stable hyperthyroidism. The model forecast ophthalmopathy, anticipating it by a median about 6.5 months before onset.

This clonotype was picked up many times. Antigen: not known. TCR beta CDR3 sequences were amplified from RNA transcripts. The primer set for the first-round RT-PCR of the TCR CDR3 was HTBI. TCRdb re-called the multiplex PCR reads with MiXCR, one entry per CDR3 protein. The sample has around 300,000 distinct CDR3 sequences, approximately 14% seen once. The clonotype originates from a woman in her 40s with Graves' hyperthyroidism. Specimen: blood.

The CDR3 sequence: CASSIDRTLTGAVNQPQHF. DNA for the CDR3: TGTGCCAGTAGTATAGACCGTACTCTAACAGGGGCGGTCAATCAGCCCCAGCATTTT. The J gene is TRBJ1-5, the V gene TRBV19; TRBD1 matches 7 bases. This CDR3 has 19 amino acids. Germline CDR1 is LNHDA and CDR2 is SQIVND (reference sequence). V lost 0 bases and J lost 3; bases outside the gene matches: 14.